The next 16 T cell receptor beta chains were all read from a single sample in a study of T cell clonotyping in hematopoietic cell transplantation. Libraries were prepared by immunoSEQ multiplex PCR; TCRdb keeps only in-frame clonotypes and omits some of them. Among 11,000 to 15,000 clones, about three fifths were seen once, and the ten largest hold around 9.3%. The specimen sequenced was PBMCs. These receptors all stem from a human donor who either received an allogeneic hematopoietic cell transplant for a myeloid malignancy or was a related donor (not recorded which). Some clones in this sample may be carry-over from other donors' samples.

This clone came up a few times. The V and J genes are TRBV6-1 and TRBJ2-5; 11 positions agree with TRBD2. The CDR3 runs to 15 residues. Germline CDR1 and CDR2: MNHNS and SASEGT. V lost 9 bases and J lost 2; bases outside the gene matches: 8. This CDR3 reads CASSAGTSGQETQYF. The CDR3 region has the DNA TGTGCCAGTTCTGCCGGGACTAGCGGACAAGAGACCCAGTACTTC.

This chain joins TRBV25-1 and TRBJ2-1; weak D call: TRBD2 (5 bases). The CDR3 consists of 16 residues. The V gene's germline CDR1 is MGHDK and CDR2 SYGVNS. The V gene lost 1 base and the J gene lost 4 bases, with 14 bases spanning the gap. CDR3 residues: CASSESETWEYNEQFF. CDR3 coding DNA: TGTGCCAGCAGTGAATCAGAGACATGGGAGTACAATGAGCAGTTCTTC.

The chain uses TRBV25-1 and TRBJ2-1; 8 bases align to TRBD2. This CDR3 is 16 amino acids long. Trimming took 1 base from V and 9 from J; bases not matched to a gene: 11. Germline lookup yields CDR1 MGHDK and CDR2 SYGVNS. The CDR3 nucleotides read TGTGCCAGCAGTGAATCACCGGGAGGGCCCCCCACTGAGCAGTTCTTC. Its protein product is CASSESPGGPPTEQFF.

J is TRBJ2-2 and V is TRBV25-1, with D possibly matching TRBD2 (6 bases). V was shortened by 5 bases and J by 4 bases, with 14 bases between the two germline ends. CDR3 length: 15 amino acids. Germline CDR1 is MGHDK and CDR2 is SYGVNS. This CDR3 is CASSLVGGSTGELFF. As DNA, the CDR3 is TGTGCCAGCAGTCTAGTGGGAGGCAGCACCGGGGAGCTGTTTTTT.

V and J are TRBV5-6 and TRBJ2-5, with 7 bases matching TRBD2. The CDR3 loop spans 17 amino acids. Per germline, CDR1 SGHDT and CDR2 YYEEEE. Unmatched junction bases numbered 13, after V lost 3 bases and J lost 2 bases. The CDR3 DNA sequence: TGTGCCAGCAGCTCCCCTTCCGGCCCGCGGGGGCAAGAGACCCAGTACTTC. It translates to CASSSPSGPRGQETQYF.

The chain carries TRBV30 and TRBJ2-3, with TRBD2 as a possible D gene (6 bases). Germline V gene lookup returns CDR1 GTSNPN and CDR2 SVGIG (reference sequence). This CDR3 has 12 residues. V lost 3 bases and J lost 8, with 12 bases in between. The CDR3: CAWSVWRGTQYF. The CDR3 DNA reads TGTGCCTGGAGCGTCTGGCGGGGTACGCAGTATTTT.

The chain uses TRBV30 and TRBJ2-5; D remains unclear. The CDR3 contains 12 residues. Germline V gene lookup returns CDR1 GTSNPN and CDR2 SVGIG (reference sequence). V was cut by 0 bases and J by 6 bases, with 8 bases left in between. In nucleotides, the CDR3 is TGTGCCTGGAGTGTGGAGATGAAGACCCAGTACTTC. The encoded protein is CAWSVEMKTQYF.

This clone came up a few times. J is TRBJ1-5 and V is TRBV19; 11 nucleotides match TRBD1. The germline V gene has CDR1 LNHDA and CDR2 SQIVND (reference sequence). The trim removed 6 bases at V and 4 bases at J, leaving 5 bases unmatched. This CDR3 has 15 residues. This CDR3 is CASRSGTGGNQPQHF. As DNA, the CDR3 is TGTGCCAGTAGATCCGGGACAGGGGGTAATCAGCCCCAGCATTTT.

This clone turned up a few times. Compared with germline, one end of the junction differs, possibly owing to a read error. V and J are TRBV30 and TRBJ1-4, with unresolved D. This CDR3 has 12 amino acids. Per the germline V gene, CDR1 is GTSNPN and CDR2 is SVGIG (reference sequence). This CDR3 is CAWIPPAAVKVF. CDR3 coding DNA: TGTGCCTGGATCCCCCCCGCGGCGGTTAAGGTTTTT.

This clone was observed a few times. V and J are TRBV28 and TRBJ1-6, with no clear D. Germline V gene sequence: CDR1 MDHEN, CDR2 SYDVKM. Trimming left V 4 bases short and J 9 bases short, with 16 bases between. The CDR3 length is 15 residues. Here the CDR3 reads CASSSDPRGASPLHF. The CDR3 DNA sequence: TGTGCCAGCAGTTCGGACCCGCGAGGCGCTTCACCCCTCCACTTT.

The rearrangement links TRBV30 to TRBJ1-5; D not certain. V lost 1 base and J lost 3, with 7 bases in between. The germline CDR1 and CDR2 sequences are GTSNPN and SVGIG (reference sequence). There are 13 residues in the CDR3. CDR3 protein: CAWSAPNNQPQHF. The CDR3 DNA sequence: TGTGCCTGGAGTGCACCGAACAATCAGCCCCAGCATTTT.

The V gene is TRBV30, the J gene TRBJ2-7; D gene ambiguous. CDR3 size: 11 residues. The germline V gene has CDR1 GTSNPN and CDR2 SVGIG (reference sequence). The ends were cut back, 2 bases at V and 2 bases at J, with 4 bases in the middle. The chain's CDR3 is CAWSTPYEQYF. The CDR3 nucleotides are TGTGCCTGGAGTACGCCCTACGAGCAGTACTTC.

The V gene is TRBV25-1, the J gene TRBJ2-5; 7 bases align to TRBD1. Per germline, CDR1 MGHDK and CDR2 SYGVNS. Trimming removed 6 bases from V and 6 bases from J; junction bases left unmatched: 13. This CDR3 comprises 15 residues. The CDR3 nucleotides are TGTGCCAGCAGAGCCAGGGACAGCACTGGACAGACCCAGTACTTC. It yields the protein CASRARDSTGQTQYF.

CDR3 in DNA: TGTGCCAGCAGCGTAGGGACCACCGAGACCCAGTACTTC. Translation: CASSVGTTETQYF. V usage is TRBV9 and J usage is TRBJ2-5; D gene unclear. Germline V gene lookup returns CDR1 SGDLS and CDR2 YYNGEE. CDR3 length: 13 amino acids. Trimming stripped 0 bases from V and 5 bases from J, with 8 bases between.

The chain's CDR3 is CASSEISGQGFSYNSPLHF. Here the CDR3 DNA reads TGTGCCAGCAGTGAGATTTCGGGGCAGGGGTTCTCCTATAATTCACCCCTCCACTTT. The V gene is TRBV6-1, the J gene TRBJ1-6; maybe TRBD1 (6 bases). Germline V gene lookup returns CDR1 MNHNS and CDR2 SASEGT. The CDR3 covers 19 residues. Deletions cut 3 bases from V and 0 bases from J, with 18 bases between.

The chain employs TRBV19 and TRBJ2-1; tentatively, D is TRBD1 (5 bases). Germline CDR1 is LNHDA and CDR2 is SQIVND (reference sequence). The CDR3 extends over 13 amino acids. Between the trimmed V and J ends, which lost 1 base and 5 bases, there was a span of 6 bases. The CDR3 reads CASSIGGHNEQFF. The DNA for the CDR3 is TGTGCCAGTAGTATAGGGGGCCACAATGAGCAGTTCTTC.